The rows below give T cell receptor beta chains drawn from one sample of a study of blood T cells in healthy people across ages. MiXCR, run by TCRdb on the 5' RACE reads, gives a single entry per CDR3 protein. This sample has 1.2 million to 1.5 million distinct CDR3 sequences, with 42% found just once. Sequenced material: blood. Receptor source: a woman aged 18-29 years in good health. The CDR3 runs from the conserved cysteine through the conserved F or W. Each record gives: CDR3 protein, CDR3 DNA, clone size, CDR3 length, V gene, D gene, J gene. D genes are given only for firm matches. Rows may omit the clone size; those that give it use once, few, many or a size class.

CASTRRAGTNEQFF TGTGCCAGCACCAGACGAGCGGGAACCAATGAGCAGTTCTTC few 14 TRBV27 TRBD2 TRBJ2-1
CASSSHRARREQYF TGTGCCAGCAGTTCCCACAGGGCTCGTAGGGAGCAGTACTTC NA 14 TRBV27 NA TRBJ2-5
CASSQAQGFYEQYF TGCGCCAGCAGCCAAGCACAGGGGTTCTACGAGCAGTACTTC few 14 TRBV4-1 TRBD1 TRBJ2-7
CASSDLAAGEQFF TGTGCCAGCAGCGACCTAGCGGCCGGTGAGCAGTTCTTC few 13 TRBV6-6 TRBD2 TRBJ2-1
CATTSGPLHPYNEQYF TGTGCCACCACAAGCGGGCCGCTCCACCCCTACAATGAGCAGTACTTC NA 16 TRBV6-2/TRBV6-3 NA TRBJ2-7
CASSYSFGDTEAFF TGTGCCAGCAGTTACTCGTTTGGGGACACTGAAGCTTTCTTT few 14 TRBV6-6 NA TRBJ1-1
CSARDDYSGSYEQYF TGCAGTGCTAGAGACGACTACAGCGGGAGTTACGAGCAGTACTTC few 15 TRBV20-1 TRBD2 TRBJ2-7
CSSSSQLGEQYF TGTTCCAGCAGTTCGCAGTTAGGGGAGCAGTACTTC NA 12 TRBV6-6 NA TRBJ2-5
CASSAGTGKTYYEQYF TGCGCCAGCAGCGCTGGGACAGGGAAAACCTACTACGAGCAGTACTTC NA 16 TRBV5-1 TRBD1 TRBJ2-7
CSARSHSDEQFF TGCAGTGCTAGAAGTCATTCCGATGAGCAGTTCTTC NA 12 TRBV20-1 NA TRBJ2-1
CASSSSASSYNEQFF TGTGCCAGCAGCTCTAGCGCAAGCTCCTACAATGAGCAGTTCTTC few 15 TRBV7-2 NA TRBJ2-1
CASRKRGNSNQPQHF TGTGCCAGCAGAAAGAGGGGTAATAGCAATCAGCCCCAGCATTTT once 15 TRBV28 NA TRBJ1-5
CASSARVGTTLARRNEQFF TGTGCCAGCAGTGCCAGAGTTGGAACAACTCTAGCAAGGAGGAATGAGCAGTTCTTC NA 19 TRBV6-1 NA TRBJ2-1
CSARTGGDEQYF TGCAGTGCTAGGACAGGGGGGGACGAGCAGTACTTC NA 12 TRBV20-1 TRBD1 TRBJ2-7
CASSRSTSGRSNEQFF TGTGCCAGCAGCCGGTCGACTAGCGGGAGGTCGAATGAGCAGTTCTTC many 16 TRBV4-2 TRBD2 TRBJ2-1
CASSWPGTSGTNEQYF TGTGCCAGCAGTTGGCCCGGGACTAGCGGAACTAATGAGCAGTACTTC NA 16 TRBV12-3/TRBV12-4 TRBD2 TRBJ2-7
CASRGQGFGEQYF TGTGCCAGCCGGGGACAGGGTTTCGGCGAGCAGTACTTC NA 13 TRBV27 TRBD1 TRBJ2-7
CASSFSPGSETSNEQFF TGTGCCAGCAGTTTCTCCCCCGGGTCGGAGACCTCCAATGAGCAGTTCTTC NA 17 TRBV27 NA TRBJ2-1
CASSYSGLRGPMGYTF TGTGCCAGCAGTTACTCAGGTCTCAGGGGGCCTATGGGCTACACCTTC few 16 TRBV6-2/TRBV6-3 TRBD1 TRBJ1-2
CASSQDLASGDYEQYF TGCGCCAGCAGCCAAGATCTGGCTAGCGGAGACTACGAGCAGTACTTC NA 16 TRBV4-1 TRBD2 TRBJ2-7
CASSSVRDRVSEAFF TGTGCCAGCAGCTCAGTCCGGGACAGGGTATCTGAAGCTTTCTTT NA 15 TRBV27 TRBD1 TRBJ1-1
CASSLDGQGWAFF TGCGCCAGCAGCTTGGATGGGCAGGGTTGGGCTTTCTTT NA 13 TRBV5-1 NA TRBJ1-1
CASRTGLITDTQYF TGTGCCAGCAGGACCGGACTTATCACAGATACGCAGTATTTT NA 14 TRBV28 NA TRBJ2-3
CASSDLGLAGVRNEQYF TGTGCCAGCAGCGACCTCGGACTAGCGGGAGTTCGCAATGAGCAGTACTTC NA 17 TRBV6-2/TRBV6-3 TRBD2 TRBJ2-5
CASSGVRAGDGYEQYF TGTGCCAGTAGTGGTGTGAGGGCGGGAGATGGCTACGAGCAGTACTTC NA 16 TRBV19 TRBD2 TRBJ2-7
CASSAQGAGANYGYTF TGTGCCAGCAGTGCACAGGGGGCTGGAGCTAACTATGGCTACACCTTC once 16 TRBV6-4 TRBD1 TRBJ1-2